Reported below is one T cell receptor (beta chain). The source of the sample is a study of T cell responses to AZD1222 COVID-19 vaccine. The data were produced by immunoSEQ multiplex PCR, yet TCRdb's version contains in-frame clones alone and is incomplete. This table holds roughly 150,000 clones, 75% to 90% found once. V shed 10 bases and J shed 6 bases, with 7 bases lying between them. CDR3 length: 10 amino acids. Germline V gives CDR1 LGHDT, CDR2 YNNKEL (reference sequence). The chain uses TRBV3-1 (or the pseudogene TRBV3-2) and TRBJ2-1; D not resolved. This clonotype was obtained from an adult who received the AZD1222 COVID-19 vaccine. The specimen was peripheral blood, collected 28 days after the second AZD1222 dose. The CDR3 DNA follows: TGTGCCACCACTGGCAATGAGCAGTTCTTC. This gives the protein CATTGNEQFF.